Detailed here is one TCR beta chain. The source of the sample is a study of blood T cell repertoires in COVID-19. The CDR3 covers 16 residues. Trimming pared 4 bases from V and 0 bases from J, leaving 13 bases between. Germline CDR1 MNHNS, CDR2 SASEGT. Sequencing was performed with immunoSEQ multiplex PCR; in TCRdb, only in-frame clones are kept and a portion is missing. This sample has approximately 530,000 clones; less than 90% occur once, and the top ten carry about 8%. The source is a woman in her forties or fifties with COVID-19, enrolled during active disease. This chain uses TRBV6-1 with TRBJ1-5; D call uncertain. Sequenced material: peripheral blood. The CDR3, as DNA: TGTGCCAGCAGTGGTTCGGTTCCTCTTAGCAATCAGCCCCAGCATTTT. Amino acids: CASSGSVPLSNQPQHF.